These T cell receptor beta chains were read from a single sample in a study of blood T cell repertoires in COVID-19. Using immunoSEQ multiplex PCR, the repertoire was profiled, and TCRdb retains in-frame clones only, with some absent. The sample records roughly 380,000 clones, about 85% being singletons. The sample was peripheral blood. The receptors derive from a woman aged 18-29 years with acute or convalescent COVID-19. CDR3s include the opening cysteine and the closing phenylalanine or tryptophan. Fields, in order: D gene, V gene, clone size, J gene, CDR3 DNA, CDR3 protein. The D gene is left open where the match is weak. The size of a clone is reported for some rows only, either as once, few or many, or as a class for expanded clones.

-	TRBV7-2	-	TRBJ2-3	TGTGCCAGCACCCGGAGGGGGCAATTTTCAGATACGCAGTATTTT	CASTRRGQFSDTQYF
-	TRBV29-1	-	TRBJ1-1	TGCAGCGTTGAAGAGAGAGGGTCCACTGAAGCTTTCTTT	CSVEERGSTEAFF
TRBD1	TRBV7-9	few	TRBJ1-2	TGTGCCAGCAGCACTGGGACAGGGGGTGTAGGGGGCTACACCTTC	CASSTGTGGVGGYTF
-	TRBV2	-	TRBJ2-7	TGTGCCAGCAATCGACCCAGGCTATCCTACGAGCAGTACTTC	CASNRPRLSYEQYF
-	TRBV19	few	TRBJ1-1	TGTGCCAGTAGTTTCCCCGGGTGGCGGACTGAAGCTTTCTTT	CASSFPGWRTEAFF
-	TRBV5-6	few	TRBJ1-3	TGTGCCAGCAGCTTGGTAGCGGGTTCTGGAAACACCATATATTTT	CASSLVAGSGNTIYF
-	TRBV10-2	-	TRBJ1-1	TGCGCCAGTGGCCCAGGGCCCACTGAAGCTTTCTTT	CASGPGPTEAFF
-	TRBV5-5	once	TRBJ2-7	TGTGCCAGCAGCTTGGGGGCACAGGCCCCCGACTACGAGCAGTACTTC	CASSLGAQAPDYEQYF
TRBD1	TRBV5-1	-	TRBJ1-5	TGCGCCAGCAGAGACAGGGAGGATGGGCCCCAGCATTTT	CASRDREDGPQHF
-	TRBV9	-	TRBJ1-3	TGTGCCAGCAGCGTAGAGGAGAGTGGAAACACCATATATTTT	CASSVEESGNTIYF
-	TRBV3-1/TRBV3-2	-	TRBJ1-5	TGTGCCAGCAGCCAAAGCGGGCCCAATCAGCCCCAGCATTTT	CASSQSGPNQPQHF
-	TRBV5-3	-	TRBJ1-3	TGTGCCAGAAGCTTTTCGGGGAGCTCTGGAAACACCATATATTTT	CARSFSGSSGNTIYF
-	TRBV14	-	TRBJ1-5	TGTGCCAGCAGCCAAGAGGGCTGCCATAGTTTCAGGGGCCCCAGGGGAAGCAATCAGCCCCAGCATTTT	CASSQEGCHSFRGPRGSNQPQHF
-	TRBV19	-	TRBJ1-5	TGTGCCAGTAGTATGTTCGACCAGGGACAGCCCCAGCATTTT	CASSMFDQGQPQHF
TRBD1	TRBV7-9	-	TRBJ1-3	TGTGCCAGCAGCTTAGGGCAGGGGGCTTCTGGAAACACCATATATTTT	CASSLGQGASGNTIYF
-	TRBV2	-	TRBJ2-5	TGTGCCAGCAGTACAGTCGACCAAGAGACCCAGTACTTC	CASSTVDQETQYF
-	TRBV27	-	TRBJ1-6	TGTGCCAGCAGTGCCCCAGCGGGGGCAGCGGATTCACCCCTCCACTTT	CASSAPAGAADSPLHF
-	TRBV19	-	TRBJ2-3	TGTGCCAGTAGGCCATTGTGGGGTTCGGACGGGAAGAGAACAGATACGCAGTATTTT	CASRPLWGSDGKRTDTQYF
-	TRBV9	-	TRBJ1-2	TGTGCCAGCAGCACCCGGGACACGGGGAACTATGGCTACACCTTC	CASSTRDTGNYGYTF
TRBD2	TRBV15	-	TRBJ2-1	TGTGCCACCAGCAGCCGACTAGCGGGGGGTAATGAGCAGTTCTTC	CATSSRLAGGNEQFF
-	TRBV3-1/TRBV3-2	once	TRBJ1-3	TGTGCCAGCAGCCAAGTTAGGAGAATTCCAAGTATTCTGCGAGATGGAAACACCATATATTTT	CASSQVRRIPSILRDGNTIYF
TRBD2	TRBV6-1	few	TRBJ2-3	TGTGCCAGCAGTGAAGGTAGCGGGGGTGCAGATACGCAGTATTTT	CASSEGSGGADTQYF
-	TRBV27	-	TRBJ1-2	TGTGCCAGCAGTTGGGGGCTCGGCACCGGGGGCTACACCTTC	CASSWGLGTGGYTF
TRBD2	TRBV6-5	-	TRBJ2-7	TGTGCCAGCAGTAGCTCTAGCGGGGTATACGAGCAGTACTTC	CASSSSSGVYEQYF
TRBD1	TRBV5-6	-	TRBJ2-5	TGTGCCAGCAGCGTACAGGGGGGGACCCAGTACTTC	CASSVQGGTQYF
-	TRBV7-3	-	TRBJ1-1	TGTGCCAGCAGCTACGGGGGTAACACTGAAGCTTTCTTT	CASSYGGNTEAFF
-	TRBV4-1	-	TRBJ1-1	TGCGCCAGCAGCCAAGATCCGGGACTCATGAACACTGAAGCTTTCTTT	CASSQDPGLMNTEAFF
-	TRBV29-1	-	TRBJ1-3	TGCAGCGTGGGGGGGGTCTCTGGAAACACCATATATTTT	CSVGGVSGNTIYF
-	TRBV6-5	once	TRBJ1-1	TGTGCCAGCAGTTATTCCGGACAGAAGAACACTGAAGCTTTCTTT	CASSYSGQKNTEAFF
TRBD1	TRBV3-1/TRBV3-2	-	TRBJ2-7	TGTGCCAGCAGCCAAGAACAGGGGTTTCACGAGCAGTACTTC	CASSQEQGFHEQYF
-	TRBV12-3/TRBV12-4	few	TRBJ2-2	TGTGCCAGCAGTCGTGCGAGGGAGCTGTTTTTT	CASSRARELFF
-	TRBV7-3	-	TRBJ2-1	TGTGCCAGCAGCGTTGGGGGAGGCGTCGGGGATGAGCAGTTCTTC	CASSVGGGVGDEQFF
-	TRBV7-8	-	TRBJ2-5	TGTGCCAGCAGTTACATCCCCGAAGAGACCCAGTACTTC	CASSYIPEETQYF
-	TRBV5-1	-	TRBJ1-1	TGCGCCAGCAGCTTGGAGAGCATGAACACTGAAGCTTTCTTT	CASSLESMNTEAFF
TRBD2	TRBV12-3/TRBV12-4	-	TRBJ2-1	TGTGCCAGCAGCAGCGGGGGTGGCGAGCAGTTCTTC	CASSSGGGEQFF
-	TRBV12-5	once	TRBJ1-3	TGTGCTAGTGGGATGGGAGGGGCCCTCTCTGGAAACACCATATATTTT	CASGMGGALSGNTIYF
-	TRBV6-5	-	TRBJ1-5	TGTGCCAGCACCGAACGGGTTCAGCCCCAGCATTTT	CASTERVQPQHF
-	TRBV21-1	-	TRBJ2-7	TGTGCCAGCAGCGGACCCCGTGCGGGGTACCCCATTCGGCAGTACTTC	CASSGPRAGYPIRQYF
TRBD1	TRBV24-1	-	TRBJ1-2	TGTGCCACCAGTGACCCCGGACAGGGGGGAAACTATGGCTACACCTTC	CATSDPGQGGNYGYTF
TRBD2	TRBV7-9	-	TRBJ2-1	TGTGCCAGCAGCAGGACTAGCGGGATGAATGAGCAGTTCTTC	CASSRTSGMNEQFF
-	TRBV28	-	TRBJ1-5	TGTGCCAGCAGTCCCCCTATGGGGCTAAATCAGCCCCAGCATTTT	CASSPPMGLNQPQHF
-	TRBV6-6	-	TRBJ2-1	TGTGCCAGCAGTTACTCAACCAGCGAATCCTACAATGAGCAGTTCTTC	CASSYSTSESYNEQFF
TRBD1	TRBV27	-	TRBJ1-6	TGTGCCAGCAGTGTTCTAGGTAAGGACAGGGAATATTCACCCCTCCACTTT	CASSVLGKDREYSPLHF
-	TRBV5-1	-	TRBJ2-6	TGCGCCAGCAGCCCAGGTGTCTCTGGGGCCAACGTCCTGACTTTC	CASSPGVSGANVLTF
TRBD1	TRBV14	-	TRBJ1-1	TGTGCCAGCAGCCCAGAGACAGGGAGAAACCCTGAAGCTTTCTTT	CASSPETGRNPEAFF
TRBD1	TRBV28	-	TRBJ1-4	TGTGCCAGCAGTCAAAGGACAGGGGGAAGTGAAAAACTGTTTTTT	CASSQRTGGSEKLFF
-	TRBV6-6	-	TRBJ1-4	TGTGCCAGCAGTTACTCCCTGGAAAAACTGTTTTTT	CASSYSLEKLFF
TRBD2	TRBV27	-	TRBJ2-1	TGTGCCAGTGGGGAAGCGGGGTCCTACAATGAGCAGTTCTTC	CASGEAGSYNEQFF
TRBD2	TRBV27	-	TRBJ2-5	TGTGCCAGTATTAGGTGGCTAGCGGGAGAGACCCAGTACTTC	CASIRWLAGETQYF
-	TRBV2	-	TRBJ2-2	TGTGCCAGCAGCGGGACTACAGGGGGCGGGGAGCTGTTTTTT	CASSGTTGGGELFF
-	TRBV6-5	-	TRBJ1-2	TGTGCCAGCAGAAACTCCCCGGACTATGGCTACACCTTC	CASRNSPDYGYTF
-	TRBV9	-	TRBJ1-3	TGTGCCAGCAGCGCCGAGGGACACTCTGGAAACACCATATATTTT	CASSAEGHSGNTIYF
-	TRBV19	-	TRBJ2-4	TGTGCCAGTAGTATAGACCGGGATGTAGCCAAAAACATTCAGTACTTC	CASSIDRDVAKNIQYF